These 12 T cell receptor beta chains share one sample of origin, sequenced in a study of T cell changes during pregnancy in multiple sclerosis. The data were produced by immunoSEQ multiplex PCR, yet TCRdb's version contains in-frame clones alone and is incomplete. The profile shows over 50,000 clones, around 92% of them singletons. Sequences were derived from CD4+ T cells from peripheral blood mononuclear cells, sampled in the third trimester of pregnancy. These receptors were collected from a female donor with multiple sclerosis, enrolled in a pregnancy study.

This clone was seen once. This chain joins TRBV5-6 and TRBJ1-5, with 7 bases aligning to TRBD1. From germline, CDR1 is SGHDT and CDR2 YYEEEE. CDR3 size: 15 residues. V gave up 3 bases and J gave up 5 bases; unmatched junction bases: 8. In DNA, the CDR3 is TGTGCCAGCAGCTATTTTGACAGGGTAGATCAGCCCCAGCATTTT. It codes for CASSYFDRVDQPQHF.

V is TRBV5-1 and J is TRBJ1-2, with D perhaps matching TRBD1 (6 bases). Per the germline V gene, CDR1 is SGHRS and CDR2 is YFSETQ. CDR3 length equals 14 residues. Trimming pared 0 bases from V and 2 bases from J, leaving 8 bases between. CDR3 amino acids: CASSLAGENYGYTF. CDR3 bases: TGCGCCAGCAGCTTGGCAGGGGAAAACTATGGCTACACCTTC.

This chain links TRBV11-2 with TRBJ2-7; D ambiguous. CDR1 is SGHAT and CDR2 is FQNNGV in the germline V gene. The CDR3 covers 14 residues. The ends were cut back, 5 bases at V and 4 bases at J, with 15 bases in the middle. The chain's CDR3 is CASSPSPIQYEQYF. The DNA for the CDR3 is TGTGCCAGCAGCCCCAGCCCAATACAGTACGAGCAGTACTTC.

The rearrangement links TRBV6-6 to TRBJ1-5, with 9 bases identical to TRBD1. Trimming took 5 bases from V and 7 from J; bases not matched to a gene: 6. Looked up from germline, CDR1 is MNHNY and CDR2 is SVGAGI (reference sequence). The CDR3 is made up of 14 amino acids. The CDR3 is CASSTGDRDQPQHF. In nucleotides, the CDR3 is TGTGCCAGCAGTACAGGGGACAGGGACCAGCCCCAGCATTTT.

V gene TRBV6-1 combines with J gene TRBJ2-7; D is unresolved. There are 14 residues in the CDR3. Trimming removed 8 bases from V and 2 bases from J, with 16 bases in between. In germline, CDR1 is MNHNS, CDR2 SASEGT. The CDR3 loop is CASLVGSNPYEQYF. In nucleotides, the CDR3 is TGTGCCAGCCTAGTCGGTTCGAACCCCTACGAGCAGTACTTC.

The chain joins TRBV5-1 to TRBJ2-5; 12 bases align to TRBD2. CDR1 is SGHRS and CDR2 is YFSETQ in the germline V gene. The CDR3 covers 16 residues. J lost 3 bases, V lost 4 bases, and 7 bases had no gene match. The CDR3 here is CASSVGPSGGEETQYF. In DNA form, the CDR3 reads TGCGCCAGCAGCGTCGGCCCTAGCGGGGGGGAAGAGACCCAGTACTTC.

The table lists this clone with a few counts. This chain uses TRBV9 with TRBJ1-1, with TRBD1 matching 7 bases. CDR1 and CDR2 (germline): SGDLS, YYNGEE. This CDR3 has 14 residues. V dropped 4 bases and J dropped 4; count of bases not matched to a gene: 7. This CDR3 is CASSPRQGVTEAFF. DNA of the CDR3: TGTGCCAGCAGCCCCCGACAGGGAGTCACTGAAGCTTTCTTT. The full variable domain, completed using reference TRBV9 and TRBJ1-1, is DSGVTQTPKHLITATGQRVTLRCSPRSGDLSVYWYQQSLDQGLQFLIQYYNGEERAKGNILERFSAQQFPDLHSELNLSSLELGDSALYFCASSPRQGVTEAFFGQGTRLTVV.

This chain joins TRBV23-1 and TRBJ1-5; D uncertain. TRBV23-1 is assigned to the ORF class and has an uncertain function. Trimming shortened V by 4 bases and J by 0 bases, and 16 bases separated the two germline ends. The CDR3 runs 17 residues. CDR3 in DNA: TGCGCCAGCAGTCCCACCCGCCCTCTCTATAGCAATCAGCCCCAGCATTTT. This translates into CASSPTRPLYSNQPQHF.

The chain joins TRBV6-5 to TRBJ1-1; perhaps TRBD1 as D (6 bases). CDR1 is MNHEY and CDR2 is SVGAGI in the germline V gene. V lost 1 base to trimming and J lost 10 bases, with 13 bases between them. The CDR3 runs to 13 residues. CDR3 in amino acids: CASSYLGGRGAFF. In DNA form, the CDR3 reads TGTGCCAGCAGTTACTTAGGGGGAAGAGGAGCTTTCTTT.

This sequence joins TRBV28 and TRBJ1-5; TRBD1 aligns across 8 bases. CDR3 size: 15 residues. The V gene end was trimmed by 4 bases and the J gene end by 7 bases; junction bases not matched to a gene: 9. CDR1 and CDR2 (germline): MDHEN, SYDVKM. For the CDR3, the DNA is TGTGCCAGCAGTTATTTGACAGGGGTTCGCCAGCCCCAGCATTTT. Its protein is CASSYLTGVRQPQHF.

The CDR3 DNA reads TGCGCCAGCAGCCCGCGGGACAGGGGCGGTGACTATGGCTACACCTTC. This codes for CASSPRDRGGDYGYTF. V gene TRBV5-1 combines with J gene TRBJ1-2; 10 bases map to TRBD1. Trimming removed 4 bases from V and 3 bases from J; junction bases left unmatched: 9. In germline, CDR1 is SGHRS, CDR2 YFSETQ. The CDR3 is 16 amino acids.

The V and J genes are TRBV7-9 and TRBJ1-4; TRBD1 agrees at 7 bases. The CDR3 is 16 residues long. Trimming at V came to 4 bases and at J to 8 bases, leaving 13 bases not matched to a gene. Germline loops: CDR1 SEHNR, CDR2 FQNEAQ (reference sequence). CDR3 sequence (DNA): TGTGCCAGCAGCTCCGTCCCTGACAGGGTAGACGAAAAACTGTTTTTT. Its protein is CASSSVPDRVDEKLFF.